This is a list of T cell receptor beta chains from one sample in a study of control samples from healthy donors and cancer patients. Only in-frame clones appear in the TCRdb table, and some are missing; sequencing was by immunoSEQ multiplex PCR. The sample lists approximately 140,000 clones, under 95% seen once, with 4.5% to 6% in the top ten. The sequencing input was blood. Receptors originate from a young man in good health. Both conserved end residues are part of each CDR3. The D gene is left open where the match is weak. Part of the rows lack a size; the others show once, few, many or a class for expanded clones.

j_call clone_size d_call v_call cdr3_length cdr3_nt cdr3_aa
TRBJ2-7 . TRBD1 TRBV28 15 TGTGCCAGCAGGATGGAGGGGGACAGGGCTTACGAGCAGTACTTC CASRMEGDRAYEQYF
TRBJ2-7 . TRBD2 TRBV6-1 16 TGTGCCAGCAGTGAACGGTGGCGGGAGCTCGCCTACGAGCAGTACTTC CASSERWRELAYEQYF
TRBJ1-5 once . TRBV11-2 12 TGTGCCAGCACGACAGAAAATCAGCCCCAGCATTTT CASTTENQPQHF
TRBJ1-1 . . TRBV6-5 10 TGTGCCAGCAAGGGGGGGGAAGCTTTCTTT CASKGGEAFF
TRBJ2-7 . . TRBV7-3 13 TGTGCCAGCAGCTTAGGGCTAGCATACGAGCAGTACTTC CASSLGLAYEQYF
TRBJ2-2 . . TRBV19 15 TGTGCCAGTAGTGGCCGCCGGTTGAACACCGGGGAGCTGTTTTTT CASSGRRLNTGELFF
TRBJ2-1 . . TRBV7-3 15 TGTGCCAGCAGCTTAGGGTCGGGCGGTGGAGATGAGCAGTTCTTC CASSLGSGGGDEQFF
TRBJ2-1 . . TRBV27 14 TGTGCCAGCAGTTTATCCGGAAAGGGAGGTGAGCAGTTCTTC CASSLSGKGGEQFF
TRBJ2-1 once TRBD2 TRBV6-2/TRBV6-3 18 TGTGCCAGCAGTTGGACGCCGGGACTAGCGGGAGAGAGGGATGAGCAGTTCTTC CASSWTPGLAGERDEQFF
TRBJ2-7 once . TRBV7-9 12 TGTGCCAGTGTAAGCGACAGGTATGAGCAGTACTTC CASVSDRYEQYF
TRBJ1-4 . . TRBV4-2 14 TGTGCCAGCAGCCAAGATCCACAGCCCGAAAAACTGTTTTTT CASSQDPQPEKLFF
TRBJ2-3 . . TRBV27 17 TGTGCCAGCGGACTGATGGGGGCTACAATGAACACAGATACGCAGTATTTT CASGLMGATMNTDTQYF
TRBJ2-7 . TRBD2 TRBV19 15 TGTGCCAGTAGTATACGGCGGGAGCTTACCAACGAGCAGTACTTC CASSIRRELTNEQYF
TRBJ1-5 . . TRBV6-5 15 TGTGCCAGCAGTTATACACGCCATAGCAATCAGCCCCAGCATTTT CASSYTRHSNQPQHF
TRBJ2-2 . . TRBV12-5 18 TGTGCTAGTGGTTTGGTATTGGGTGTAAGCTACAACACCGGGGAGCTGTTTTTT CASGLVLGVSYNTGELFF
TRBJ2-7 . TRBD1 TRBV7-9 13 TGTGCCAGCAGCCCTCGGACAGGGCGCGAGCAGTACTTC CASSPRTGREQYF
TRBJ1-5 . . TRBV2 12 TGTGCCAGCATGGGTATCAATCAGCCCCAGCATTTT CASMGINQPQHF
TRBJ2-5 . . TRBV7-9 14 TGTGCCAGCAGCTTAGAAAGCAAACGGGTGACCCAGTACTTC CASSLESKRVTQYF
TRBJ2-2 few TRBD2 TRBV6-4 14 TGTGCCAGCAGTGAGCGGGGGGGCACCGGGGAGCTGTTTTTT CASSERGGTGELFF
TRBJ1-2 . . TRBV25-1 13 TGTGCCAGCAGCGGGCCGAACCTCTATGGCTACACCTTC CASSGPNLYGYTF
TRBJ1-1 . . TRBV28 12 TGTGCCAGCAGTTTCCAGGCGACCCGAGCTTTCTTT CASSFQATRAFF
TRBJ1-4 . . TRBV2 10 TGTGCCAGCTCCAACGAAAAACTGTTTTTT CASSNEKLFF
TRBJ1-5 . TRBD1 TRBV4-2 19 TGTGCCAGCACTCCTAATTTCCTGGCACCGGGACAGAGAAATCAGCCCCAGCATTTT CASTPNFLAPGQRNQPQHF
TRBJ2-2 . . TRBV19 14 TGTGCCAGTAGTATCGGTCCAGGCACCGGGGAGCTGTTTTTT CASSIGPGTGELFF
TRBJ2-5 . . TRBV12-3/TRBV12-4 13 TGTGCCAGCACCCCTTACAGGCAAGAGACCCAGTACTTC CASTPYRQETQYF
TRBJ2-3 . . TRBV27 17 TGTGCCAGCACCCCAGCCCGGGACCAGCGTGTGAGGGATACGCAGTATTTT CASTPARDQRVRDTQYF
TRBJ2-6 . . TRBV25-1 17 TGTGCCAGCAGACCAGGGCTTCATCGCTCTGGGGCCAACGTCCTGACTTTC CASRPGLHRSGANVLTF
TRBJ1-2 . TRBD1 TRBV29-1 19 TGCAGCGTTGATGGGGACAGGGAGCCCACCTCGAACCCTCTCTATGGCTACACCTTC CSVDGDREPTSNPLYGYTF
TRBJ1-6 . . TRBV11-3 13 TGTGCCAGCAGCCCCGGACCGAATTCACCCCTCCACTTT CASSPGPNSPLHF
TRBJ1-5 . . TRBV2 15 TGTGCCAGCAGTGAAGATGCTGGGAGCAATCAGCCCCAGCATTTT CASSEDAGSNQPQHF
TRBJ2-5 few . TRBV11-3 13 TGTGCCAGCAGCTTAGACGGGAAAGAGACCCAGTACTTC CASSLDGKETQYF
TRBJ1-1 . . TRBV6-5 14 TGTGCCAGCAGTTACAGGACAGTGAACACTGAAGCTTTCTTT CASSYRTVNTEAFF
TRBJ2-7 . TRBD1 TRBV18 15 TGTGCCAGCTCCCCGCCCGGGGCAGGGGGCTACGAGCAGTACTTC CASSPPGAGGYEQYF
TRBJ1-1 . . TRBV5-8 18 TGTGCCAGCATGGAGAACGAAAAAAGAAATAACTTGAACACTGAAGCTTTCTTT CASMENEKRNNLNTEAFF
TRBJ1-3 . . TRBV18 15 TGTGCCAGCTCACCGAGACGGGACTCTGGAAACACCATATATTTT CASSPRRDSGNTIYF
TRBJ1-2 . TRBD1 TRBV7-9 12 TGTGCCAGCAGCCCGGGGACAGCTGGCTACACCTTC CASSPGTAGYTF
TRBJ2-7 . TRBD1 TRBV18 14 TGTGCCAGCTCAAACGACAGGGGCTCCTACGAGCAGTACTTC CASSNDRGSYEQYF
TRBJ2-7 few TRBD2 TRBV6-5 14 TGTGCCAGCGACCTCCCGGGACTAACCTACGAGCAGTACTTC CASDLPGLTYEQYF